The following is a T cell receptor (beta chain) sequence with its context. Its antigen is unidentified. This sample was included in a study of identical twins. Trimming removed 2 bases from V and 3 bases from J, with 8 bases in between. The CDR3 loop spans 13 amino acids. Per germline, CDR1 SGHTA and CDR2 FQGNSA. TCRdb re-called the 5' RACE reads through MiXCR, storing one row per CDR3 protein. The sample lists hundreds of thousands of distinct CDR3 sequences, approximately 8% seen once, with approximately 5.4% in the top ten. Study-wide points: Out-of-frame alpha sequences common to twins were enriched for low generation probability. Its conclusions, products of cross-sectional statistical analysis, did not come from following the same donors.

This sample also belongs to another study, concerning yellow fever vaccine responses in identical twins. That source reports: Twins reportedly showed a vaccine T cell response that seemed partly convergent and partly personalized.

This receptor was identified in a woman aged 18 to 35 in good health. The chain recombines TRBV7-2 with TRBJ2-7; D unclear. Sequencing was done on a sample of CD8+ T cells sorted from blood. The CDR3 DNA follows: TGTGCCAGCAGCTTAAGGGATCACTACGAGCAGTACTTC. It is translated as CASSLRDHYEQYF.